The 29 T cell receptor beta chains presented below share a single source sample, sequenced in a study of blood T cells in healthy people across ages. Primed by a sample-barcoded 5' primer and a J-beta primer mix, a second PCR proceeded for about 6 to 12 cycles. TCRdb recomputed calls from the 5' RACE reads with MiXCR, one row per CDR3 protein. The sample carries over a million distinct CDR3 sequences, approximately 42% recorded once. Sequenced: blood. The receptors here all came from a woman aged 18 to 35 in good health.

V usage is TRBV12-5 and J usage is TRBJ2-3; possibly TRBD2 for D (5 bases). Trimming took off 3 bases at V and 2 bases at J, with 15 bases between the two ends. This CDR3 comprises 16 residues. Germline V gene sequence: CDR1 LGHNT, CDR2 FRNRAP. The DNA of the CDR3 is TGTGCTAGTGGTTTAGTATTCTCGGGATACACAGATACGCAGTATTTT. Protein: CASGLVFSGYTDTQYF.

This clonotype was seen more than once but under ten times. The chain couples TRBV12-3 or TRBV12-4 to TRBJ1-2; D remains ambiguous. Trimming left V 6 bases short and J 8 bases short, with 13 bases between. CDR3 size: 12 residues. CDR3 nucleotide sequence: TGTGCCAGCAGCTCCGTACTCGCGGGCTACACCTTC. This gives the protein CASSSVLAGYTF.

The chain recombines TRBV6-2 or TRBV6-3 with TRBJ2-5; D may be TRBD2 (6 bases). V was cut by 6 bases and J by 11 bases, with 16 bases left in between. The CDR3 contains 12 residues. The germline CDR1 and CDR2 sequences are MNHEY and SVGEGT. CDR3 sequence: CASRTRTDEQYF. Here the CDR3 DNA reads TGTGCCAGCAGGACTAGGACCGATGAGCAGTACTTC.

The chain couples TRBV11-3 to TRBJ2-7; no reliable D call. Trimming stripped 8 bases from V and 7 bases from J, with 15 bases between. This CDR3 has 12 amino acids. CDR1 and CDR2 from the germline V gene are SGHNT and YENEEA. The CDR3, as DNA: TGTGCCAGCGGGTCGACCCACAATGAGCAGTACTTC. Translated, it gives CASGSTHNEQYF. Variable domain in full (rest from reference TRBV11-3 and TRBJ2-7): EAGVVQSPRYKIIEKKQPVAFWCNPISGHNTLYWYLQNLGQGPELLIRYENEEAVDDSQLPKDRFSAERLKGVDSTLKIQPAELGDSAVYLCASGSTHNEQYFGPGTRLTVT.

V usage is TRBV2 and J usage is TRBJ1-5; no definite D call. Germline V gene data show CDR1 as SNHLY and CDR2 as FYNNEI. Trimming cost V 7 bases and J 6 bases, with 13 bases left between them. The CDR3 runs to 13 residues. The CDR3 spells CASKPTSTQPQHF. DNA of the CDR3: TGTGCCAGCAAGCCCACTAGTACTCAGCCCCAGCATTTT.

In this sample, this clonotype turned up many times. The chain combines TRBV18 with TRBJ2-1; TRBD2 matches 8 bases. V lost 3 bases and J lost 5; bases outside the gene matches: 3. Germline loops: CDR1 KGHSH, CDR2 LQKENI. This CDR3 is built from 14 residues. The CDR3 loop reads CASSPPAGDNEQFF. In DNA, the CDR3 is TGTGCCAGCTCACCCCCAGCGGGGGACAATGAGCAGTTCTTC.

This clonotype was seen a handful of times. The chain is built from TRBV4-2 and TRBJ1-1; D remains ambiguous. V was clipped by 1 base and J by 3 bases, with 15 bases between them. The germline CDR1 and CDR2 sequences are LGHNA and YNFKEQ. The CDR3 runs to 16 residues. The CDR3, as DNA: TGTGCCAGCAGCCAAGCCGGCGGAGGGAGGGACACTGAAGCTTTCTTT. Translated, it gives CASSQAGGGRDTEAFF.

J is TRBJ1-2 and V is TRBV7-2, with D perhaps TRBD1 (6 bases). The germline V gene encodes CDR1 SGHTA and CDR2 FQGNSA. Trimming stripped 3 bases from V and 2 bases from J, with 13 bases between. This CDR3 comprises 15 residues. CDR3 protein: CASSFADRPNYGYTF. The DNA of the CDR3 is TGTGCCAGCAGCTTCGCCGACAGGCCCAACTATGGCTACACCTTC.

Details on this clonotype: Germline and junction disagree at one end, which may indicate a read error. The chain links TRBV28 to TRBJ2-7, with D possibly being TRBD2 (5 bases). The length of the CDR3 is 16 residues. The germline V gene has CDR1 MDHEN and CDR2 SYDVKM. CDR3 residues: CAGKQYGGTALYERYF. CDR3 nucleotides: TGTGCCGGCAAACAATACGGAGGAACAGCGCTCTACGAGCGGTACTTC.

The chain links TRBV2 to TRBJ2-2; 9 bases match TRBD2. Germline trimming cut 3 bases from V and 4 bases from J; bases unmatched to any gene: 6. The CDR3 length is 16 residues. The germline V gene has CDR1 SNHLY and CDR2 FYNNEI. CDR3 in DNA: TGTGCCAGCAGTGATAAGGCTAGCGGGGTCACCGGGGAGCTGTTTTTT. Translating gives CASSDKASGVTGELFF.

CDR3 sequence (DNA): TGCAGTGCGAATAGGGGGTCCCAAGAGACCCAGTACTTC. It yields the protein CSANRGSQETQYF. V usage is TRBV20-1 and J usage is TRBJ2-5; D may be TRBD1 (6 bases). Germline CDR1 is DFQATT and CDR2 is SNEGSKA (reference sequence). Trimming pared 6 bases from V and 1 base from J, leaving 12 bases between. The length of the CDR3 is 13 residues.

This clonotype was recorded many times. The rearrangement uses TRBV27 and TRBJ2-1, with D uncertain. V was clipped by 2 bases and J by 7 bases, with 6 bases between them. CDR3 length: 12 residues. Germline-derived CDR1 and CDR2 are MNHEY and SMNVEV (reference sequence). The CDR3 bases are TGTGCCAGCAGTTTAACTCATAATGAGCAGTTCTTC. Translating it yields CASSLTHNEQFF.

About this clonotype: Its ends do not fully match the called genes, so a read error is possible. The genes are TRBV29-1 and TRBJ2-7, with TRBD2 matching 9 bases. Germline V CDR1 and CDR2: SQVTM, ANQGSEA. This CDR3 has 14 amino acids. The DNA of the CDR3 is TGCAGCGTGGTGGGTAGCGGGGGCTCCTACGAGCGGTACTTC. This codes for CSVVGSGGSYERYF.

The sample holds a few counts of this clonotype. The rearrangement links TRBV5-6 to TRBJ1-4, with 7 nucleotides matching TRBD1. In germline, CDR1 is SGHDT, CDR2 YYEEEE. The CDR3 sequence is 15 residues long. V dropped 2 bases and J dropped 3; count of bases not matched to a gene: 4. In nucleotides, the CDR3 is TGTGCCAGCAGCTTCCGGACAGGCGCTAATGAAAAACTGTTTTTT. It codes for CASSFRTGANEKLFF. Full variable domain (outside the CDR3, taken from reference TRBV5-6 and TRBJ1-4): DAGVTQSPTHLIKTRGQQVTLRCSPKSGHDTVSWYQQALGQGPQFIFQYYEEEERQRGNFPDRFSGHQFPNYSSELNVNALLLGDSALYLCASSFRTGANEKLFFGSGTQLSVL.

The sample holds a few counts of this clonotype. CDR3 residues: CASSQESSGTRDYNEQFF. The CDR3 nucleotides read TGCGCCAGCAGCCAAGAATCCTCCGGGACTAGAGACTACAATGAGCAGTTCTTC. The J gene is TRBJ2-1, the V gene TRBV4-3, with TRBD2 matching 8 bases. The J segment lost 3 bases and the V segment lost 0 bases, leaving 10 bases of the junction unmatched. CDR1 is LGHNA, CDR2 YSLEER, per germline. The CDR3 runs to 18 residues.

This clonotype was counted many times. The chain employs TRBV27 and TRBJ2-3, with D uncertain. Per the germline V gene, CDR1 is MNHEY and CDR2 is SMNVEV (reference sequence). This CDR3 has 13 residues. Trimming removed 4 bases at V and 6 bases at J, with 11 bases between. CDR3: CASSSTLWDTQYF. The CDR3 nucleotides read TGTGCCAGCAGTTCCACCCTCTGGGATACGCAGTATTTT.

In this sample, this clonotype turned up a few times. The chain couples TRBV9 to TRBJ2-1; 9 nucleotides line up with TRBD2. Trimming cost V 0 bases and J 8 bases; bases outside gene matches: 6. This CDR3 has 15 amino acids. CDR1 is SGDLS, CDR2 YYNGEE, per germline. This CDR3 is CASSVGSGSAYEQFF. Written as DNA, the CDR3 is TGTGCCAGCAGCGTAGGTAGCGGGAGTGCCTATGAGCAGTTCTTC.

The chain combines TRBV4-3 with TRBJ1-1, with TRBD1 as a possible D gene (5 bases). There are 17 residues in the CDR3. The V end was cut by 0 bases, the J end by 0 bases, with 14 bases between. From germline, CDR1 is LGHNA and CDR2 YSLEER. CDR3 DNA sequence: TGCGCCAGCAGCCAAGAGAGCGGAAACAGGATGAACACTGAAGCTTTCTTT. Translated: CASSQESGNRMNTEAFF.

This clonotype was seen only a few times. V and J are TRBV5-1 and TRBJ2-7; D gene ambiguous. The CDR3 totals 13 residues. Per germline, CDR1 SGHRS and CDR2 YFSETQ. The ends were cut back, 0 bases at V and 5 bases at J, with 9 bases in the middle. The CDR3 here is CASSLGGPNEQYF. The CDR3 DNA is TGCGCCAGCAGCTTGGGAGGACCCAACGAGCAGTACTTC.

This rearrangement joins TRBV7-2 to TRBJ2-7; D remains unclear. Germline CDR1 SGHTA, CDR2 FQGNSA. The CDR3 covers 14 residues. With 5 bases removed from V and 4 bases from J, the gap between germline ends came to 15 bases. CDR3 sequence: CASSPRAGYYEQYF. CDR3 in DNA: TGTGCCAGCAGCCCCCGCGCCGGTTATTACGAGCAGTACTTC.

V and J are TRBV7-9 and TRBJ2-3; 7 nucleotides match TRBD2. Germline-derived CDR1 and CDR2 are SEHNR and FQNEAQ (reference sequence). This CDR3 comprises 16 residues. The V and J ends lost 7 bases and 1 base, in that order; junction bases with no gene match: 11. In DNA, the CDR3 is TGTGCCAGCACAAATGCTCGGGAGGCCCGCACAGATACGCAGTATTTT. Translating gives CASTNAREARTDTQYF. The full variable domain, rest sourced from reference TRBV7-9 and TRBJ2-3, is DTGVSQNPRHKITKRGQNVTFRCDPISEHNRLYWYRQTLGQGPEFLTYFQNEAQLEKSRLLSDRFSAERPKGSFSTLEIQRTEQGDSAMYLCASTNAREARTDTQYFGPGTRLTVL.

This clonotype was counted between two and nine times. The chain is built from TRBV24-1 and TRBJ2-5; D is possibly TRBD1 (6 bases). CDR3 length: 12 amino acids. V lost 9 bases and J 4 bases, leaving 11 bases between the germline ends. The germline CDR1 and CDR2 sequences are KGHDR and SFDVKD. In nucleotides, the CDR3 is TGTGCCACCGAGGGGGAACGAGAGACCCAGTACTTC. Its protein product is CATEGERETQYF.

This clonotype was seen once. This sequence joins TRBV20-1 and TRBJ1-4; D might be TRBD1 (6 bases). The germline V gene has CDR1 DFQATT and CDR2 SNEGSKA (reference sequence). The CDR3 is 16 amino acids. Trimming left V 2 bases short and J 10 bases short, with 23 bases between. The CDR3 spells CSARLGRGGVLGKLFF. The CDR3 DNA sequence: TGCAGTGCTAGACTTGGCAGGGGAGGTGTACTTGGAAAACTGTTTTTT.

This clonotype was picked up one time. The rearrangement joins TRBV7-2 to TRBJ2-4; TRBD2 agrees at 9 bases. The better agreement between TRBJ2-7 and the DNA end casts doubt on the J call. This CDR3 has 14 amino acids. The germline V gene encodes CDR1 SGHTA and CDR2 FQGNSA. CDR3 loop: CASSVRAGGYEQYF. CDR3 nucleotide sequence: TGTGCCAGCAGTGTGAGAGCGGGGGGCTACGAGCAGTACTTC.

The chain recombines TRBV4-2 with TRBJ1-1; D might be TRBD1 (6 bases). With 4 bases removed from V and 3 bases from J, the gap between germline ends came to 15 bases. CDR3 length equals 15 residues. Germline V gives CDR1 LGHNA, CDR2 YNFKEQ. CDR3 bases: TGTGCCAGCAGCCGGGAAACAGGGTACGACACTGAAGCTTTCTTT. Protein sequence: CASSRETGYDTEAFF.

This chain connects TRBV4-1 to TRBJ2-7; D is undetermined. The DNA matches TRBJ2-5 better at its end, which makes the J call doubtful. The length of the CDR3 is 14 residues. Germline V CDR1 and CDR2: MGHRA, YSYEKL. The CDR3 is CASSQGRSLETQYF. CDR3 in DNA: TGCGCCAGCAGCCAAGGGCGCAGTTTGGAGACCCAGTACTTC.

This clonotype was observed a few times. This may be a read error, as it is one base from a much larger clone. The chain combines TRBV12-5 with TRBJ2-1, with 10 nucleotides matching TRBD2. Germline trimming cut 2 bases from V and 0 bases from J; bases unmatched to any gene: 4. Germline CDR1 reads LGHNT; CDR2 reads FRNRAP. The CDR3 spans 17 residues. This CDR3 is CASGLRLAGTSYNEQFF. DNA for the CDR3: TGTGCTAGTGGTTTGAGACTAGCGGGTACCTCCTACAATGAGCAGTTCTTC.

This clonotype was detected a few times. This sequence joins TRBV4-1 and TRBJ1-2; TRBD1 matches at 8 bases. After removal of 1 base from V and 5 bases from J, the junction contained 15 bases not matched to a gene. Germline V gives CDR1 MGHRA, CDR2 YSYEKL. CDR3 size: 18 residues. In nucleotides, the CDR3 is TGCGCCAGCAGCCAAGTCGACGCGCAGGGGGCGCTTTGGTATGGCTACACCTTC. This codes for CASSQVDAQGALWYGYTF.

V gene TRBV5-1 combines with J gene TRBJ2-2, with a weak D call TRBD1 (5 bases). Trimming stripped 2 bases from V and 6 bases from J, with 11 bases between. Germline CDR1 reads SGHRS; CDR2 reads YFSETQ. The CDR3 spans 14 residues. The CDR3 DNA sequence: TGCGCCAGCAGCTTAAGGGGTTTCGCCGGGGAGCTGTTTTTT. Translating gives CASSLRGFAGELFF.